This is a list of T cell receptor beta chains from one sample in a study of response to subunit inactivated influenza vaccine. TCRdb independently ran MiXCR on the RT-PCR reads; one entry per CDR3 protein. In the table there are roughly 650,000 distinct CDR3 sequences, approximately 14% of which are singletons. Sequenced here: PBMCs from blood, sampled about 11 days after vaccination. Every receptor here comes from a man aged 50-60 years who received an inactivated influenza vaccine. The CDR3 runs from the conserved cysteine through the conserved F or W. D genes are given only for firm matches. Clone size appears in some rows only: once, few, many, or a class for an expanded clone.

>TRBV19|NA|NA|TRBJ2-1
CATSTGSGEQFF
TGTGCCACTTCGACCGGGAGTGGTGAGCAGTTCTTC
>TRBV20-1|NA|NA|TRBJ2-7
CSASLGGYSYEQYF
TGCAGTGCTAGTTTGGGGGGTTACTCCTACGAGCAGTACTTC
>TRBV10-3|NA|NA|TRBJ2-1
CAISDRAGGPSEQFF
TGTGCCATCAGTGACCGGGCCGGAGGGCCGAGTGAGCAGTTCTTC
>TRBV20-1|NA|NA|TRBJ2-1
CSASRGPIAYNEQFF
TGCAGTGCTAGTAGAGGGCCTATAGCCTACAATGAGCAGTTCTTC
>TRBV18|TRBD1|few|TRBJ1-3
CASSPGQGSRNTIYF
TGTGCCAGCTCACCGGGACAGGGCTCTCGGAACACCATATATTTT
>TRBV9|TRBD2|few|TRBJ2-3
CASSVETSGDTSTDTQYF
TGTGCCAGCAGCGTAGAAACTAGCGGGGACACTAGCACAGATACGCAGTATTTT
>TRBV7-9|NA|NA|TRBJ2-5
CASSFSPGDGRETQYF
TGTGCCAGCAGCTTTTCTCCGGGGGACGGTCGAGAGACCCAGTACTTC
>TRBV14|NA|many|TRBJ2-7
CASSPTGFSYEQYF
TGTGCCAGCAGCCCCACAGGGTTCTCCTACGAGCAGTACTTC
>TRBV11-2|NA|NA|TRBJ2-3
CASSLGGTFTDTQYF
TGTGCCAGCAGCTTAGGGGGGACTTTCACAGATACGCAGTATTTT
>TRBV6-2/TRBV6-3|NA|NA|TRBJ2-7
CASSSTGKGEQYF
TGTGCCAGCAGTAGCACAGGGAAGGGCGAGCAGTACTTC
>TRBV5-1|NA|NA|TRBJ1-6
CASSYETGKSPLHF
TGCGCCAGCAGCTATGAAACAGGGAAGTCACCCCTCCACTTT
>TRBV24-1|NA|few|TRBJ2-7
CATSEGSEQYF
TGTGCCACCAGCGAAGGGTCCGAGCAGTACTTC
>TRBV29-1|TRBD2|NA|TRBJ2-3
CSVGYIAGGYTDTQYF
TGCAGCGTTGGGTATATTGCGGGGGGATACACAGATACGCAGTATTTT
>TRBV20-1|TRBD1|NA|TRBJ1-6
CSARKGAVNSPLHF
TGCAGTGCTAGAAAGGGGGCGGTGAATTCACCCCTCCACTTT
>TRBV20-1|TRBD2|NA|TRBJ2-1
CSAIEPGTTNEQFF
TGCAGTGCTATCGAACCCGGGACTACCAATGAGCAGTTCTTC
>TRBV11-2|NA|few|TRBJ2-3
CATGAGGSSDTQYF
TGTGCCACGGGGGCAGGCGGGTCATCAGATACGCAGTATTTT
>TRBV3-1|NA|NA|TRBJ2-7
CASSQGPLGVWQYF
TGTGCCAGCAGCCAAGGACCTCTGGGAGTATGGCAGTACTTC
>TRBV2|TRBD1|NA|TRBJ2-7
CASSETGATEQYF
TGTGCCAGCAGTGAAACAGGGGCCACCGAGCAGTACTTC
>TRBV9|NA|NA|TRBJ2-5
CASSVEFGGPETQYF
TGTGCCAGCAGCGTAGAGTTCGGGGGGCCGGAGACCCAGTACTTC
>TRBV6-1|NA|few|TRBJ2-5
CASSLGAATQETQYF
TGTGCCAGCAGTCTAGGGGCAGCTACCCAAGAGACCCAGTACTTC
>TRBV20-1|TRBD2|few|TRBJ2-1
CSARDLHGRTYNEQFF
TGCAGTGCTAGAGATCTTCACGGGAGGACCTACAATGAGCAGTTCTTC
>TRBV3-1|TRBD2|few|TRBJ2-7
CASSQEGGRSVYEQYF
TGTGCCAGCAGCCAAGAGGGCGGGAGATCGGTGTACGAGCAGTACTTC
>TRBV28|TRBD2|NA|TRBJ2-1
CASSLSFGAGAWNEQFF
TGTGCCAGCAGTTTGTCCTTCGGGGCGGGAGCTTGGAATGAGCAGTTCTTC
>TRBV3-1|NA|NA|TRBJ2-3
CASSHPSGPSTDTQYF
TGTGCCAGCAGCCACCCCTCGGGACCGAGCACAGATACGCAGTATTTT
>TRBV6-1|TRBD1|NA|TRBJ1-1
CASSLIDRDTEAFF
TGTGCCAGCAGCCTAATAGACAGGGACACTGAAGCTTTCTTT
>TRBV7-8|TRBD2|NA|TRBJ2-1
CASSASGGANEQFF
TGTGCCAGCAGCGCCAGCGGGGGGGCCAATGAGCAGTTCTTC
>TRBV15|NA|few|TRBJ2-7
CATSRQGPGYEQYF
TGTGCCACCAGCAGACAGGGTCCCGGCTACGAGCAGTACTTC
>TRBV11-3|TRBD1|few|TRBJ2-7
CASSIQGSNEQYF
TGTGCCAGCAGTATACAGGGGAGCAACGAGCAGTACTTC
>TRBV20-1|TRBD2|NA|TRBJ2-3
CSARDPTSALGTQYF
TGCAGTGCTAGAGATCCGACTAGCGCCCTGGGGACGCAGTATTTT
>TRBV28|TRBD2|NA|TRBJ2-1
CASSSRTSGRAPYNEQFF
TGTGCCAGCAGTTCCCGGACTAGCGGGAGGGCGCCCTACAATGAGCAGTTCTTC
>TRBV6-1|TRBD1|few|TRBJ1-3
CASSSVSGGSGNTIYF
TGTGCCAGCAGCTCGGTGTCAGGGGGCTCTGGAAACACCATATATTTT
>TRBV28|NA|few|TRBJ2-7
CASSSPDTYEQYF
TGTGCCAGCAGTTCACCAGATACCTACGAGCAGTACTTC
>TRBV12-3/TRBV12-4|NA|few|TRBJ1-1
CASSPPGRSTEAFF
TGTGCCAGCAGCCCACCGGGGAGGAGCACTGAAGCTTTCTTT
>TRBV7-2|TRBD1|NA|TRBJ2-5
CASSAQTGGKTQYF
TGTGCCAGCAGCGCCCAGACAGGGGGCAAGACCCAGTACTTC
>TRBV24-1|NA|NA|TRBJ1-5
CATSGGGNQPQHF
TGTGCCACCAGTGGCGGAGGAAATCAGCCCCAGCATTTT
>TRBV14|TRBD1|NA|TRBJ2-5
CASSQGGQGGLETQYF
TGTGCCAGCAGCCAAGGGGGACAGGGAGGTTTGGAGACCCAGTACTTC
>TRBV6-1|NA|few|TRBJ2-2
CASSEAQASGELFF
TGTGCCAGCAGTGAAGCGCAGGCTAGCGGGGAGCTGTTTTTT
>TRBV3-1|TRBD2|few|TRBJ2-7
CASSHGATSAIYEQYF
TGTGCCAGCAGCCATGGGGCGACTAGCGCAATCTACGAGCAGTACTTC
>TRBV5-1|NA|few|TRBJ1-3
CASSLSGDNGNTIYF
TGCGCCAGCAGCTTGTCAGGGGACAATGGAAACACCATATATTTT
>TRBV5-1|TRBD1|NA|TRBJ1-6
CASSSQGVYSPLHF
TGCGCCAGCAGCTCACAGGGGGTCTATTCACCCCTCCACTTT
>TRBV7-9|NA|many|TRBJ2-7
CASSLSGGQYF
TGTGCCAGCAGCTTATCCGGCGGGCAGTACTTC